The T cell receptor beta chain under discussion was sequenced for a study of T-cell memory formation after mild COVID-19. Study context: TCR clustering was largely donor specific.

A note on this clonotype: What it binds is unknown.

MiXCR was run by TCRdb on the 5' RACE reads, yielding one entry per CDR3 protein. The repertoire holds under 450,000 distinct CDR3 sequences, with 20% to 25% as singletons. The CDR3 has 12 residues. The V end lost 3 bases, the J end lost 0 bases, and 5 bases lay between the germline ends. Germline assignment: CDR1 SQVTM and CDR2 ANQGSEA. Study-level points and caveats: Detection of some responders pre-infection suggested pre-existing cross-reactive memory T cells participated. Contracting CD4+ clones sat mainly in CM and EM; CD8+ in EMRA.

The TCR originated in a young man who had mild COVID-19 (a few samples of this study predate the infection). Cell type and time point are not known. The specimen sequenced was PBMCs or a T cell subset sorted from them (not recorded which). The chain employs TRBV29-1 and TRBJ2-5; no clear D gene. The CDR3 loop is CSVDGNQETQYF. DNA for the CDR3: TGCAGCGTTGACGGCAACCAAGAGACCCAGTACTTC. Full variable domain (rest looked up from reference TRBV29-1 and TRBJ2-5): SAVISQKPSRDICQRGTSLTIQCQVDSQVTMMFWYRQQPGQSLTLIATANQGSEATYESGFVIDKFPISRPNLTFSTLTVSNMSPEDSSIYLCSVDGNQETQYFGPGTRLLVL.